This T cell receptor beta chain was profiled in a study of T cell repertoires in cytomegalovirus infection. A single record per CDR3 protein comes from TCRdb applying MiXCR to the reads. The data contain some 180,000 distinct CDR3 sequences, about a tenth of them singletons. The table lists this clonotype with many counts. V lost 5 bases, J lost 4 bases, and 9 bases lay in between. Germline CDR1 is SGHVS and CDR2 is FQNEAQ. The CDR3 runs to 12 residues. The sequenced sample was PBMCs. This chain joins TRBV7-8 and TRBJ2-7; no clear D gene. The sequence derives from a human donor in good health (CMV status not recorded). Some clones in this sample may be carry-over from other donors' samples. The CDR3 spells CASSATAYEQYF. DNA for the CDR3: TGTGCCAGCAGCGCCACAGCATACGAGCAGTACTTC.